What follows are 7 T cell receptor beta chains derived from one specimen sequenced in a study of blood T cell repertoires in COVID-19. TCRdb keeps only in-frame clones here, not all; method: immunoSEQ multiplex PCR. The sample records under 80,000 clones, roughly nine tenths being singletons. Sequencing was done on a sample of peripheral blood. The receptors derive from an elderly man in a cohort sampled during active COVID-19.

The V call is TRBV11-3, the J call TRBJ2-2, with 7 bases lining up with TRBD1. V lost 5 bases to trimming and J lost 7 bases; unmatched junction nucleotides: 7. Germline values: CDR1 SGHNT, CDR2 YENEEA. This CDR3 comprises 14 residues. The CDR3 DNA is TGTGCCAGCAGCCAGGGGGACCTGGACGGGGAGCTGTTTTTT. Encoded protein: CASSQGDLDGELFF.

The gene calls are TRBV5-1 and TRBJ1-1, with D perhaps matching TRBD1 (5 bases). The V and J ends lost 0 bases and 3 bases respectively, with 9 bases between them. CDR1 is SGHRS, CDR2 YFSETQ, per germline. The CDR3 runs to 14 residues. The CDR3 protein is CASSLGGADTEAFF. The CDR3 nucleotides read TGCGCCAGCAGCTTGGGTGGGGCCGACACTGAAGCTTTCTTT. The whole variable domain, remainder taken from reference TRBV5-1 and TRBJ1-1, is KAGVTQTPRYLIKTRGQQVTLSCSPISGHRSVSWYQQTPGQGLQFLFEYFSETQRNKGNFPGRFSGRQFSNSRSEMNVSTLELGDSALYLCASSLGGADTEAFFGQGTRLTVV.

CDR3 nucleotides: TGTGCCAGCAGTCTAGGGGTGACGGAGACCCAGTACTTC. Protein product: CASSLGVTETQYF. The chain combines TRBV6-5 with TRBJ2-5, with D perhaps matching TRBD1 (5 bases). The germline V and J ends were trimmed by 5 bases and 5 bases, with 12 bases remaining between them. CDR1 MNHEY and CDR2 SVGAGI come from the germline V gene. The CDR3 covers 13 residues.

The chain links TRBV24-1 to TRBJ1-3; D gene unclear. Trimming stripped 0 bases from V and 0 bases from J, with 8 bases between. This CDR3 is 16 amino acids long. Germline assignment: CDR1 KGHDR and CDR2 SFDVKD. The CDR3 coding sequence is TGTGCCACCAGTGATTTGGTTGGGAGCTCTGGAAACACCATATATTTT. Translating gives CATSDLVGSSGNTIYF.

The rearrangement joins TRBV6-6 to TRBJ2-5; TRBD2 might be the D (5 bases). The CDR3 has 14 amino acids. Germline lookup yields CDR1 MNHNY and CDR2 SVGAGI (reference sequence). V gave up 0 bases and J gave up 1 base, with 6 bases separating them. In nucleotides, the CDR3 is TGTGCCAGCAGTTACTCGCGGGCCCAAGAGACCCAGTACTTC. This codes for CASSYSRAQETQYF.

The rearrangement joins TRBV7-3 to TRBJ1-1, with 7 bases lining up with TRBD1. Trimming at V came to 4 bases and at J to 7 bases, leaving 9 bases not matched to a gene. The CDR3 runs 14 residues. Looked up from germline, CDR1 is SGHTA and CDR2 is FQGTGA. CDR3 in amino acids: CASSSKGAQYEAFF. The DNA for the CDR3 is TGTGCCAGCAGCTCCAAGGGGGCGCAATATGAAGCTTTCTTT.

This clone was seen just once. This chain connects TRBV7-9 to TRBJ1-1, with 8 bases identical to TRBD1. Trimming took 3 bases from V and 1 from J; bases not matched to a gene: 10. This CDR3 comprises 17 residues. The germline CDR1 and CDR2 sequences are SEHNR and FQNEAQ (reference sequence). CDR3 DNA: TGTGCCAGCAGCTTCAGGGGGCCCATGCGACCGAACACTGAAGCTTTCTTT. Protein sequence: CASSFRGPMRPNTEAFF.